What follows are 30 T cell receptor beta chains derived from one specimen sequenced in a study of T cells in Graves' hyperthyroidism and ophthalmopathy. Regions amplified from RNA transcripts were the TCR beta CDR3 regions. With the HTBI primer set, the TCR CDR3 went through a first round of RT-PCR. TCRdb fed the multiplex PCR reads into MiXCR, producing one record per CDR3 protein. Found here are fewer than 350,000 distinct CDR3 sequences, roughly 19% of them singletons; the top ten hold 35% to 40%. The sequenced sample was blood. The receptor set was obtained from a man in his forties or fifties with Graves' ophthalmopathy.

This clonotype was observed a handful of times. The J gene is TRBJ2-1, the V gene TRBV6-1; TRBD1 agrees at 12 bases. This CDR3 spans 15 amino acids. With V trimmed by 5 bases and J by 9 bases, 8 bases remained unmatched. Germline loops: CDR1 MNHNS, CDR2 SASEGT. The CDR3 nucleotides are TGTGCCAGCAGTCGATCCGGGACAGGGGGCCGTGAGCAGTTCTTC. This translates into CASSRSGTGGREQFF.

The chain links TRBV20-1 to TRBJ1-2; D may be TRBD1 (6 bases). Germline lookup yields CDR1 DFQATT and CDR2 SNEGSKA (reference sequence). With 4 bases removed from V and 5 bases from J, the gap between germline ends came to 14 bases. The CDR3 consists of 13 residues. CDR3 region: CSATIQGWYGYTF. The CDR3 nucleotides read TGCAGTGCTACGATACAGGGTTGGTATGGCTACACCTTC.

This clonotype was seen ten or more times. J is TRBJ2-7 and V is TRBV11-1; D perhaps matches TRBD2 (6 bases). The CDR3 contains 15 residues. CDR1 and CDR2 from the germline V gene are SGHAT and FQDESV (reference sequence). V was trimmed by 5 bases and J by 4 bases, leaving 18 bases between them. CDR3 DNA sequence: TGTGCCAGCAGCCAAGGGAGGACGGTACAATACGAGCAGTACTTC. It yields the protein CASSQGRTVQYEQYF.

This rearrangement joins TRBV29-1 to TRBJ1-2, with D tentatively TRBD1 (5 bases). Trimming took 7 bases from V and 7 from J, leaving 16 bases between them. The CDR3 is 12 amino acids. Germline CDR1 reads SQVTM; CDR2 reads ANQGSEA. The CDR3 is CSAQRGLGGYTF. The DNA for the CDR3 is TGCAGCGCCCAGCGGGGCCTCGGTGGCTACACCTTC.

This clonotype was observed at least ten times. The chain couples TRBV6-1 to TRBJ2-3; D may be TRBD1 (6 bases). CDR3 length: 13 amino acids. Between the trimmed V and J ends, which lost 4 bases and 6 bases, there was a span of 11 bases. Germline CDR1 and CDR2: MNHNS and SASEGT. CDR3: CASSVGQRDTQYF. CDR3 coding DNA: TGTGCCAGCAGTGTTGGACAGAGGGATACGCAGTATTTT.

This clonotype came up many times. The chain combines TRBV19 with TRBJ2-5, with D possibly being TRBD1 or TRBD2 (5 bases each). There are 13 residues in the CDR3. CDR1 and CDR2 (germline): LNHDA, SQIVND (reference sequence). Trimming removed 7 bases from V and 4 bases from J, with 13 bases in between. This CDR3 is CASTPGGGETQYF. CDR3 sequence (DNA): TGTGCCAGTACCCCAGGTGGGGGAGAGACCCAGTACTTC.

The chain carries TRBV5-6 and TRBJ2-7, with D maybe TRBD1 (6 bases). The germline gives CDR1 SGHDT, CDR2 YYEEEE. The CDR3 consists of 16 residues. The V end lost 4 bases, the J end lost 1 base, and 18 bases lay between the germline ends. CDR3 nucleotide sequence: TGTGCCAGCAGCAACCCAGGGGTAGGGATATCCTACGAGCAGTACTTC. Amino acids: CASSNPGVGISYEQYF.

This clonotype came up many times. The V gene is TRBV5-1, the J gene TRBJ2-7; TRBD1 aligns across 7 bases. With 1 base clipped from V and 3 bases from J, the junction kept 7 bases outside the gene matches. This CDR3 is 15 amino acids long. CDR1 and CDR2 (germline): SGHRS, YFSETQ. CDR3 nucleotide sequence: TGCGCCAGCAGCTTGACGGGACAGATGGACTACGAGCAGTACTTC. This codes for CASSLTGQMDYEQYF.

There are a few counts of this clonotype. The chain is built from TRBV2 and TRBJ2-7, with 7 bases fitting TRBD1. In germline, CDR1 is SNHLY, CDR2 FYNNEI. This CDR3 spans 16 amino acids. Trimming took 4 bases from V and 0 from J; bases not matched to a gene: 9. The CDR3 bases are TGTGCCAGCAGTGGAGCGCCGGGACAGAGCTCCTACGAGCAGTACTTC. Translation gives CASSGAPGQSSYEQYF.

The chain combines TRBV14 with TRBJ2-3, with unresolved D. Trimming stripped 5 bases from V and 0 bases from J, with 15 bases between. Germline-derived CDR1 and CDR2 are SGHDN and FVKESK. This CDR3 contains 16 residues. CDR3 loop: CASSSMATASTDTQYF. For the CDR3, the DNA is TGTGCCAGCAGCTCCATGGCCACAGCTAGCACAGATACGCAGTATTTT.

In this sample, this clonotype turned up many times. V and J are TRBV7-3 and TRBJ2-3; possibly TRBD2 for D (5 bases). V lost 2 bases to trimming and J lost 4 bases, with 10 bases between them. This CDR3 comprises 14 residues. Looked up from germline, CDR1 is SGHTA and CDR2 is FQGTGA. CDR3 amino acids: CASSLSGGPDTQYF. The CDR3 DNA sequence: TGTGCCAGCAGCTTATCAGGCGGGCCAGATACGCAGTATTTT.

The rearrangement joins TRBV7-7 to TRBJ2-1; TRBD2 agrees at 11 bases. The length of the CDR3 is 15 residues. Germline CDR1 reads SSHAT; CDR2 reads FNYEAQ (reference sequence). The CDR3 DNA reads as TGTGCTAACAGTCCTACTAGCGGGGGTAGCAATGAGCAGTTCTTC. Its protein is CANSPTSGGSNEQFF. Full variable domain (outside the CDR3, taken from reference TRBV7-7 and TRBJ2-1): GAGVSQSPRYKVTKRGQDVTLRCDPISSHATLYWYQQALGQGPEFLTYFNYEAQPDKSGLPSDRFSAERPEGSISTLTIQRTEQRDSAMYRCANSPTSGGSNEQFFGPGTRLTVL.

This clonotype has more than one count but fewer than ten. V gene TRBV9 combines with J gene TRBJ1-3; D gene unclear. V gave up 4 bases and J gave up 8 bases, with 10 bases separating them. Germline CDR1 reads SGDLS; CDR2 reads YYNGEE. CDR3 length equals 12 residues. The CDR3 loop reads CASSPDVDTIYF. The CDR3 coding sequence is TGTGCCAGCAGCCCGGACGTGGACACCATATATTTT.

At least ten counts were recorded for this clonotype. V and J are TRBV7-8 and TRBJ1-1, with D perhaps TRBD1 (5 bases). The V end lost 4 bases, the J end lost 4 bases, and 13 bases lay between the germline ends. The CDR3 loop spans 14 amino acids. CDR1 is SGHVS, CDR2 FQNEAQ, per germline. This CDR3 is CASSSRWGVTEAFF. DNA of the CDR3: TGTGCCAGCAGCTCTCGTTGGGGGGTCACTGAAGCTTTCTTT.

In the case of this clonotype: A read error may account for a junction end that differs from germline. The V and J genes are TRBV6-1 and TRBJ1-5, with no clear D. The length of the CDR3 is 13 residues. Germline V gene lookup returns CDR1 MNHNS and CDR2 SASEGT. The CDR3 loop reads CASREVHNQPQHF. For the CDR3, the DNA is TGTGCCAGCAGGGAAGTACACAATCAGCCCCAGCATTTT.

This clonotype was observed once. The rearrangement links TRBV3-1 to TRBJ2-6; D possibly uses TRBD1 or TRBD2 (5 bases each). This CDR3 spans 19 amino acids. CDR1 is LGHDT, CDR2 YNNKEL, per germline (reference sequence). V was trimmed by 5 bases and J by 0 bases, leaving 20 bases between them. The DNA for the CDR3 is TGTGCCAGCAGCGCTACCTCTTCGGGACGTGGCTCTGGGGCCAACGTCCTGACTTTC. Protein: CASSATSSGRGSGANVLTF. Drawing the rest from reference TRBV3-1 and TRBJ2-6, the complete variable domain is DTAVSQTPKYLVTQMGNDKSIKCEQNLGHDTMYWYKQDSKKFLKIMFSYNNKELIINETVPNRFSPKSPDKAHLNLHINSLELGDSAVYFCASSATSSGRGSGANVLTFGAGSRLTVL.

This clonotype was counted many times. The J gene is TRBJ2-7, the V gene TRBV7-2, with 8 nucleotides matching TRBD2. The V segment lost 5 bases and the J segment 3 bases; nucleotides outside the gene matches: 3. CDR1 is SGHTA and CDR2 is FQGNSA in the germline V gene. CDR3 length: 13 residues. The DNA of the CDR3 is TGTGCCAGCAGCCCCCGGGAGGGCTACGAGCAGTACTTC. It translates to CASSPREGYEQYF.

This clonotype showed up many times. The chain uses TRBV5-1 and TRBJ2-6, with D possibly being TRBD2 (6 bases). This CDR3 is 20 amino acids long. The germline V gene encodes CDR1 SGHRS and CDR2 YFSETQ. V was clipped by 0 bases and J by 0 bases, with 19 bases between them. The CDR3 region is CASSLGTRLAINSGANVLTF. CDR3 sequence (DNA): TGCGCCAGCAGCTTGGGTACAAGGCTAGCGATCAACTCTGGGGCCAACGTCCTGACTTTC.

This clonotype was detected many times. V and J are TRBV20-1 and TRBJ2-1, with D unclear. V shed 5 bases and J shed 0 bases, with 17 bases lying between them. Germline V gives CDR1 DFQATT, CDR2 SNEGSKA (reference sequence). This CDR3 is built from 16 residues. As DNA, the CDR3 is TGCAGTGCTCCCCCGCCAATCCGGAGCTCCTACAATGAGCAGTTCTTC. Translating gives CSAPPPIRSSYNEQFF.

At least ten counts were recorded for this clonotype. The V and J genes are TRBV7-6 and TRBJ2-1; 15 bases map to TRBD2. The CDR3 runs to 15 residues. Per germline, CDR1 SGHVS and CDR2 FNYEAQ. Germline trimming cut 4 bases from V and 9 bases from J; bases unmatched to any gene: 4. CDR3 nucleotides: TGTGCCAGCAGCTACGGGACTAGCGGGAGGAGTGAGCAGTTCTTC. It specifies CASSYGTSGRSEQFF.

This clonotype was observed many times. Here the CDR3 DNA reads TGTGCCACCGTGACTAGCGGGAGTTCGGGCAATGAGCAGTTCTTC. Translation: CATVTSGSSGNEQFF. The chain links TRBV2 to TRBJ2-1; 12 bases line up with TRBD2. Germline V CDR1 and CDR2: SNHLY, FYNNEI. This CDR3 spans 15 amino acids. With V trimmed by 10 bases and J by 6 bases, 10 bases remained unmatched.

The chain links TRBV7-3 to TRBJ2-2; D remains ambiguous. The CDR3 length is 13 residues. Germline V gene data show CDR1 as SGHTA and CDR2 as FQGTGA. Trimming took 5 bases from V and 4 from J, leaving 8 bases between them. DNA of the CDR3: TGTGCCAGCAGCCCACTTTCCACCGGGGAGCTGTTTTTT. It translates to CASSPLSTGELFF.

This clonotype was counted ten times or more. This chain links TRBV20-1 with TRBJ2-7; the D is unclear. Germline CDR1 and CDR2: DFQATT and SNEGSKA (reference sequence). The CDR3 consists of 14 residues. V lost 0 bases and J 1 base, leaving 10 bases between the germline ends. The CDR3: CSARDPTRSYEQYF. The DNA of the CDR3 is TGCAGTGCTAGAGACCCCACTCGTTCCTACGAGCAGTACTTC.

There are many counts of this clonotype. The gene calls are TRBV20-1 and TRBJ2-3; D gene ambiguous. The CDR3 sequence is 12 residues long. The germline gives CDR1 DFQATT, CDR2 SNEGSKA (reference sequence). Trimming pared 3 bases from V and 6 bases from J, leaving 10 bases between. CDR3 nucleotide sequence: TGCAGTGCTAGCCCCCCCGCGGATACGCAGTATTTT. Amino acids: CSASPPADTQYF.

This clonotype was recorded many times. This chain uses TRBV28 with TRBJ2-3; tentatively, D is TRBD1 (5 bases). This CDR3 has 15 residues. The V gene's germline CDR1 is MDHEN and CDR2 SYDVKM. The ends were cut back, 3 bases at V and 0 bases at J, with 10 bases in the middle. CDR3 nucleotide sequence: TGTGCCAGCAGTTTGGGGCAGGTCAGCACAGATACGCAGTATTTT. It specifies CASSLGQVSTDTQYF.

The table lists this clonotype with many counts. The rearrangement uses TRBV28 and TRBJ2-7, with 9 bases that match TRBD1. This CDR3 has 15 residues. Trimming at V came to 7 bases and at J to 4 bases, leaving 11 bases not matched to a gene. Germline V gene lookup returns CDR1 MDHEN and CDR2 SYDVKM. The CDR3 DNA sequence: TGTGCCAGCACCATGGGGGACAGGGTTATTTACGAGCAGTACTTC. It codes for CASTMGDRVIYEQYF.

This clonotype was detected many times. The rearrangement joins TRBV28 to TRBJ2-7, with 12 bases matching TRBD2. Germline CDR1 is MDHEN and CDR2 is SYDVKM. The CDR3 has 15 residues. V lost 6 bases, J lost 7 bases, and 10 bases stayed unmatched. The CDR3 coding sequence is TGTGCCAGCAGGCCCTTGACTAGCGGGAGCGAGGAGCAGTACTTC. Translated, it gives CASRPLTSGSEEQYF.

This clonotype appeared a few times. The chain uses TRBV5-6 and TRBJ1-5; the D gene is possibly TRBD1 (6 bases). CDR1 and CDR2 from the germline V gene are SGHDT and YYEEEE. Trimming took off 0 bases at V and 4 bases at J, with 8 bases between the two ends. This CDR3 comprises 14 residues. The CDR3 region is CASSLATGNQPQHF. The CDR3 bases are TGTGCCAGCAGCTTGGCCACAGGGAATCAGCCCCAGCATTTT. Using reference TRBV5-6 and TRBJ1-5 for the parts outside the CDR3, the full variable domain is DAGVTQSPTHLIKTRGQQVTLRCSPKSGHDTVSWYQQALGQGPQFIFQYYEEEERQRGNFPDRFSGHQFPNYSSELNVNALLLGDSALYLCASSLATGNQPQHFGDGTRLSIL.

The rearrangement links TRBV27 to TRBJ2-3; the match to TRBD2 covers 8 bases. The CDR3 length is 15 residues. Losses at the gene ends were 3 bases for V and 4 bases for J; bases not matched to a gene: 6. Germline V gene lookup returns CDR1 MNHEY and CDR2 SMNVEV (reference sequence). This CDR3 reads CASSFLGTRSDTQYF. The CDR3 bases are TGTGCCAGCAGTTTCCTCGGGACTAGATCAGATACGCAGTATTTT.

In its sample, this clonotype was seen many times. The chain employs TRBV20-1 and TRBJ1-1; D may be TRBD1 (6 bases). Deletions cut 8 bases from V and 0 bases from J, with 10 bases between. Germline CDR1 DFQATT, CDR2 SNEGSKA (reference sequence). The CDR3 consists of 12 residues. CDR3 sequence (DNA): TGCAGTACAGGACAGATGAACACTGAAGCTTTCTTT. Its protein is CSTGQMNTEAFF.